These T cell receptor beta chains were read from a single sample in a study of identical twins. TCRdb fed the 5' RACE reads into MiXCR, producing one record per CDR3 protein. The repertoire holds nearly 200,000 distinct CDR3 sequences, 15% seen once, with 40% in the top ten. These same records also appear under a second study, on T cells expressing NK-cell markers.

The sequencing input was CD8+ T cells sorted from blood. These receptors originate from a woman between 18 and 30 years old in good health. Both conserved end residues are part of each CDR3. The D gene is left open where the match is weak. The listing skips clone size in some rows; elsewhere it reads once, few, many or a size class.

J | V | size | D | DNA | CDR3
TRBJ2-1 | TRBV6-5 | few | TRBD2 | TGTGCCAGCAGTTACGGGGGGGAAACGGTTTACAATGAGCAGTTCTTC | CASSYGGETVYNEQFF
TRBJ2-1 | TRBV6-1 | - | - | TGTGCCAGCATTTCCCTGGAGGGGCAGTTCTTC | CASISLEGQFF
TRBJ2-1 | TRBV11-2 | - | TRBD2 | TGTGCCAGCAGCCAGGCCGGGACTAGCTTCGATGAGCAGTTCTTC | CASSQAGTSFDEQFF
TRBJ1-4 | TRBV7-2 | - | TRBD1 | TGTGCCAGCAGCTTCCCCTCGACAGGGTCTAATGAAAAACTGTTTTTT | CASSFPSTGSNEKLFF
TRBJ2-1 | TRBV20-1 | few | TRBD2 | TGCAGTGCTAGAGATCCGCGGGGGGGCCGCTCCTATGAGCAGTTCTTC | CSARDPRGGRSYEQFF
TRBJ2-3 | TRBV7-9 | many | TRBD1 | TGTGCCAGCAGCTCCGACAGGGGGGACGCAGATACGCAGTATTTT | CASSSDRGDADTQYF
TRBJ1-2 | TRBV20-1 | - | - | TGCAGTGCTAGAGTTGATCTGGGGGTTGGCTACACCTTC | CSARVDLGVGYTF
TRBJ1-2 | TRBV14 | few | - | TGTGCCAGCAGCCCCGGACCGGTAATCTATGGCTACACCTTC | CASSPGPVIYGYTF
TRBJ2-3 | TRBV4-2 | few | - | TGTGCCAGCAGCCAAGAGAGGGTCAATACGCAGTATTTT | CASSQERVNTQYF
TRBJ2-1 | TRBV11-2 | - | - | TGTGCCAGCAGCTTAGGCCGGGGCGGTGAGCAGTTCTTC | CASSLGRGGEQFF
TRBJ1-2 | TRBV29-1 | - | - | TGCAGCGTTCGTGTGACAGGACTCTCTGGCTACACCTTC | CSVRVTGLSGYTF
TRBJ2-1 | TRBV7-9 | few | TRBD2 | TGTGCCAGCAGCCCATGGGGCTCTAGCGGGGGCTATGAGCAGTTCTTC | CASSPWGSSGGYEQFF
TRBJ2-1 | TRBV20-1 | - | - | TGCAGTGCTAGGAGGGGCCTCCTTTACAATGAGCAGTTCTTC | CSARRGLLYNEQFF
TRBJ1-2 | TRBV6-2/TRBV6-3 | - | - | TGTGCCAGCAGCCCCCCCCTACAGGGCACTGACTATGGCTACACCTTC | CASSPPLQGTDYGYTF
TRBJ1-2 | TRBV2 | - | - | TGTGCCAGCAGTGATGAGGACTTAGCTAACTATGGCTACACCTTC | CASSDEDLANYGYTF
TRBJ2-1 | TRBV7-8 | - | - | TGTGCCAGCAGCTTCTATCCGGTCCCCACTACTAAGAATGAGCAGTTCTTC | CASSFYPVPTTKNEQFF
TRBJ2-1 | TRBV7-9 | - | TRBD2 | TGTGCCAGCAGCTTATTAATTGGGGGAGGGCCCGGGGATGAGCAGTTCTTC | CASSLLIGGGPGDEQFF
TRBJ2-2 | TRBV28 | - | - | TGTGCCAGCAGTCCAAGAGGCGGGGAGCTGTTTTTT | CASSPRGGELFF
TRBJ2-1 | TRBV7-9 | many | TRBD1 | TGTGCCAGCAGCCAAGGGGACAGGGTATACAATGAGCAGTTCTTC | CASSQGDRVYNEQFF
TRBJ2-2 | TRBV4-3 | - | - | TGCGCCAGCAGCCAAGATAGCGAGGGAGTGTACACCGGGGAGCTGTTTTTT | CASSQDSEGVYTGELFF
TRBJ1-1 | TRBV9 | - | - | TGTGCCAGCAGCGTAGAATCGGGTCCCACTGAAGCTTTCTTT | CASSVESGPTEAFF
TRBJ2-3 | TRBV11-2 | few | TRBD1 | TGTGCCAGCAGCTCGGGGACAGGGGTTATCGATACGCAGTATTTT | CASSSGTGVIDTQYF
TRBJ2-1 | TRBV9 | few | - | TGTGCCAGCAGCGCCACGGAGGGGATATACAATGAGCAGTTCTTC | CASSATEGIYNEQFF
TRBJ1-2 | TRBV29-1 | - | TRBD1 | TGCAGCGTGTATGTCGGGACAGGGGATGGCTACACCTTC | CSVYVGTGDGYTF
TRBJ2-7 | TRBV29-1 | few | TRBD1 | TGCAGCGTTGAGACAGGGGGCGGGTACGAGCAGTACTTC | CSVETGGGYEQYF
TRBJ2-1 | TRBV9 | - | - | TGTGCCAGCAGCGTAGCCCACAATGAGCAGTTCTTC | CASSVAHNEQFF
TRBJ2-1 | TRBV11-1 | few | - | TGTGCCAGCAGCTTCTTCAGTCTACGGGACCGATCCTCCTCCTACAATGAGCAGTTCTTC | CASSFFSLRDRSSSYNEQFF
TRBJ1-1 | TRBV7-9 | few | - | TGTGCCAGCAGCTTTCCTGACCGGAACACTGAAGCTTTCTTT | CASSFPDRNTEAFF
TRBJ2-2 | TRBV11-2 | few | TRBD2 | TGTGCCAGCAGCTTAGTGGCGCTAGCGGGGAGAGGTCCTTTTTTT | CASSLVALAGRGPFF
TRBJ2-2 | TRBV5-1 | few | - | TGCGCCAGCACCTCCACAGGCAGCGGCGGCACCGGGGAGCTGTTTTTT | CASTSTGSGGTGELFF
TRBJ1-5 | TRBV19 | - | TRBD1 | TGTGCCACGATGACAGGGGGCGGACAGCCCCAGCATTTT | CATMTGGGQPQHF
TRBJ2-7 | TRBV19 | - | TRBD1 | TGTGCCAGTGGTAGGGGGACAGATACCTACGAGCAGTACTTC | CASGRGTDTYEQYF
TRBJ2-7 | TRBV29-1 | few | - | TGCAGCGTTTTGTGGGGAAGCGCCTACGAGCAGTACTTC | CSVLWGSAYEQYF
TRBJ2-2 | TRBV2 | few | - | TGTGCCAGCAGGGATCAGGGCACCGGGGAGCTGTTTTTT | CASRDQGTGELFF
TRBJ2-1 | TRBV5-6 | - | - | TGTGCCAGCATCTCCAATTACAATGAGCAGTTCTTC | CASISNYNEQFF
TRBJ2-1 | TRBV6-4 | few | TRBD2 | TGTGCCAGCAGTGGACTAGCGGGGGGAGATGAGCAGTTCTTC | CASSGLAGGDEQFF
TRBJ2-1 | TRBV27 | many | - | TGTGCCAGCAGCGGCGAGGGTTCCTACAATGAGCAGTTCTTC | CASSGEGSYNEQFF
TRBJ2-5 | TRBV20-1 | many | TRBD2 | TGCAGTGCTAGAGATCGTAGGACTAGCGGGCCCGTAGAGACCCAGTACTTC | CSARDRRTSGPVETQYF
TRBJ2-7 | TRBV3-1 | - | - | TGTGCCAGCAGCCACGTGGGCAGCTTTTCCCCCTACGAGCAGTACTTC | CASSHVGSFSPYEQYF
TRBJ2-7 | TRBV30 | few | TRBD2 | TGTGCCTGGAGTGCCCCAGCGGGAACCTACGAGCAGTACTTC | CAWSAPAGTYEQYF
TRBJ2-1 | TRBV20-1 | few | - | TGCAGTGCTGGTTCGTTAGGTGCGGGGGCGGACAATGAGCAGTTCTTC | CSAGSLGAGADNEQFF
TRBJ2-7 | TRBV7-9 | - | - | TGTGCCAGCAGCCCCAGGGTCGGGTCCTACGAGCAGTACTTC | CASSPRVGSYEQYF
TRBJ2-3 | TRBV27 | - | - | TGTGCCAGCAGCGTCCTCCTAGCGCAGCCAGATACGCAGTATTTT | CASSVLLAQPDTQYF
TRBJ1-2 | TRBV29-1 | many | - | TGCAGCGTTGAACAGAGTTCCTATGGCTACACCTTC | CSVEQSSYGYTF
TRBJ1-2 | TRBV3-1 | - | TRBD1 | TGTGCCAGCAGCGGAGAAGGGGGCCACTATGGCTACACCTTC | CASSGEGGHYGYTF
TRBJ2-2 | TRBV7-9 | - | TRBD2 | TGTGCCAGCAGCAGGGGACTACACACCGGGGAGCTGTTTTTT | CASSRGLHTGELFF
TRBJ2-2 | TRBV6-2/TRBV6-3 | many | TRBD2 | TGTGCCAGCAGTTTCCATGGACTAGCGGGAGTACCGGGGGAGCTGTTTTTT | CASSFHGLAGVPGELFF
TRBJ2-1 | TRBV7-9 | few | - | TGTGCCAGCATCGGCCAGCCCCTCTACAATGAGCAGTTCTTC | CASIGQPLYNEQFF
TRBJ1-6 | TRBV4-3 | - | - | TGCGCCAGCAGCCCGTACCAGGATTTGGATTCACCCCTCCACTTT | CASSPYQDLDSPLHF
TRBJ2-7 | TRBV20-1 | few | TRBD2 | TGCAGTGCCAACGGGGGGTCGTCCTACGAGCAGTACTTC | CSANGGSSYEQYF
TRBJ2-7 | TRBV5-1 | many | - | TGCGCCAGCAGCTCCGGGGCCGAGGAGCAGTACTTC | CASSSGAEEQYF
TRBJ1-2 | TRBV29-1 | few | TRBD1 | TGCAGCGTTGCAGGGGGCCCCTCCTATGGCTACACCTTC | CSVAGGPSYGYTF
TRBJ2-5 | TRBV29-1 | few | - | TGCAGCGTTATGGGGGGGGCCTTAATATTGTTTCCTCAAGAGACCCAGTACTTC | CSVMGGALILFPQETQYF
TRBJ2-1 | TRBV7-9 | - | TRBD1 | TGTGCCAGCAGGACAGGGGCCCCCTCCTACAATGAGCAGTTCTTC | CASRTGAPSYNEQFF
TRBJ2-1 | TRBV19 | - | - | TGTGCCAGTAGTATAGATGGGAGCAGCTCCTACAATGAGCAGTTCTTC | CASSIDGSSSYNEQFF
TRBJ2-7 | TRBV29-1 | - | - | TGCAGCGTTACCTCCCTGGAAACCCTGTACTTC | CSVTSLETLYF
TRBJ2-1 | TRBV27 | many | TRBD2 | TGTGCCAGCAGTTTGCTAGCGGGAGATTCCTACAATGAGCAGTTCTTC | CASSLLAGDSYNEQFF
TRBJ2-7 | TRBV6-5 | - | - | TGTGCCAGCAGTTTTGACAGCCTCGAGGGCTACGAGCAGTACTTC | CASSFDSLEGYEQYF
TRBJ2-3 | TRBV5-1 | many | TRBD2 | TGCGCCAGCAGTCACGAAGCGGGGGGGCCAATAGATACGCAGTATTTT | CASSHEAGGPIDTQYF